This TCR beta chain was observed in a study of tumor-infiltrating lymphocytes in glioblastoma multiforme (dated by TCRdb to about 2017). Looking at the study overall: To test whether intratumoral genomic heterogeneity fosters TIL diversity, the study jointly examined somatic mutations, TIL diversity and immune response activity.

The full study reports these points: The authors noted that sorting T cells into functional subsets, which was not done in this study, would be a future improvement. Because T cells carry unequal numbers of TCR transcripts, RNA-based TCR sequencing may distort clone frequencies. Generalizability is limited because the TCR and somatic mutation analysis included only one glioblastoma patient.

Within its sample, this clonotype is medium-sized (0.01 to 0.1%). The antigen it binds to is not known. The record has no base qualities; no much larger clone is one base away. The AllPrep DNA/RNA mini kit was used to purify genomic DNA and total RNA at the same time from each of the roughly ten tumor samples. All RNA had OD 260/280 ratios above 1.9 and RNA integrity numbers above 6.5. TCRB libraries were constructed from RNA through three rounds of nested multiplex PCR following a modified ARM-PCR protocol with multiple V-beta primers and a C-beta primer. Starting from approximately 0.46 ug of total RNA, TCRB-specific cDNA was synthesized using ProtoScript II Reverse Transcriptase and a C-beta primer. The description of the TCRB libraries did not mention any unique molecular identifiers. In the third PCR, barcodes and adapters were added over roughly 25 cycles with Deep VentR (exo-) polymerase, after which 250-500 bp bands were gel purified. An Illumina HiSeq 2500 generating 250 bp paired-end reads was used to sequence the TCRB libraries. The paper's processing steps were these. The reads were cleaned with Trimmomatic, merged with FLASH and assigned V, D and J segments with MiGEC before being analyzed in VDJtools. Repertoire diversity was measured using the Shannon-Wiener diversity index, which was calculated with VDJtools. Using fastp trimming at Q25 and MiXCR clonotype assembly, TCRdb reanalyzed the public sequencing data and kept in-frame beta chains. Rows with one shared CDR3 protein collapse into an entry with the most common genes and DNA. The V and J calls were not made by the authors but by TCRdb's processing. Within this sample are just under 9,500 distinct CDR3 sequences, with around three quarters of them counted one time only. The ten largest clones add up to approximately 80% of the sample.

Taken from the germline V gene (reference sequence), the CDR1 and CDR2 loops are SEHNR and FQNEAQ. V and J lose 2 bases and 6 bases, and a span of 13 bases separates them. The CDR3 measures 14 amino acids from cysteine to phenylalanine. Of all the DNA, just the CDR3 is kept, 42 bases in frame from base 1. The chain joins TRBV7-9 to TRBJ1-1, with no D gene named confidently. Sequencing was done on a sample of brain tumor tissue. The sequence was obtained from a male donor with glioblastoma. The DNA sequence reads TGTGCCAGCAGCTTACGGAGGGAAAAGTCTGAAGCTTTCTTT. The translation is CASSLRREKSEAFF.